This T cell receptor (beta chain) emerged from a study of shared clonotypes between healthy human individuals. With 3 bases clipped from V and 5 bases from J, the junction kept 0 bases outside the gene matches. CDR3 size: 13 residues. The germline V gene encodes CDR1 SGHDN and CDR2 FVKESK. Profiling relied on immunoSEQ multiplex PCR, and the TCRdb table lists in-frame clones only, not all of them. The table has millions of clones, about 95% seen once. As defined, naive CD8 cells were CD45RO-negative and positively selected for CCR7, with terminally differentiated effector memory CD45RA+ cells excluded.

This receptor was taken from a man aged 18 to 30 in good health. The material sequenced was naive CD8+ T cells sorted from blood. V gene TRBV14 combines with J gene TRBJ2-1; TRBD2 matches at 8 bases. CDR3 nucleotide sequence: TGTGCCAGCAGCCAGGGACTAGACAATGAGCAGTTCTTC. It translates to CASSQGLDNEQFF.